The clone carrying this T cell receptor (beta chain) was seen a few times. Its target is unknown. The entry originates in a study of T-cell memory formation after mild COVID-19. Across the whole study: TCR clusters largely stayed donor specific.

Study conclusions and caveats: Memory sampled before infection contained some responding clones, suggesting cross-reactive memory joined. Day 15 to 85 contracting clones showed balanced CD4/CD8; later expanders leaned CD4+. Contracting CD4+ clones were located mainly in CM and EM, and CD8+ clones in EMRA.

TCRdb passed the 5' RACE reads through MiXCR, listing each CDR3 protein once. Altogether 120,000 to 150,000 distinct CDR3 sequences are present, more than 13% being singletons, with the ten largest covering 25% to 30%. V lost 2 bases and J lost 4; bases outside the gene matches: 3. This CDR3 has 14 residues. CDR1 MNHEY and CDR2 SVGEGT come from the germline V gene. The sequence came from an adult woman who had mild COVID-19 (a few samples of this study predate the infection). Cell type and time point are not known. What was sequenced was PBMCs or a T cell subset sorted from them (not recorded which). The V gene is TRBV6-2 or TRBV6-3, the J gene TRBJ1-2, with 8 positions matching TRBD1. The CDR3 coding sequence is TGTGCCAGCAGTTACCCAGGGACAGGCTATGGCTACACCTTC. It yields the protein CASSYPGTGYGYTF.